In its sample, the clone carrying this T cell receptor beta chain was seen many times. What it binds is not known. Losses at the gene ends were 0 bases for V and 2 bases for J; bases not matched to a gene: 1. The CDR3 is 14 amino acids. Per germline, CDR1 MDHEN and CDR2 SYDVKM. These data originate in a study of early T cells in non-severe SARS-CoV-2 infection. Study-wide background: Whole-blood bulk RNA, unsorted, was sequenced, and chains were unpaired.

Points from the study as a whole: Private and CD4 specificities were missed by VDJdb matching, which favored anti-spike CD8 responses.

Tagging with unique molecular identifiers was applied to individual cDNA molecules. TCRdb fed the 5' RACE reads into MiXCR, producing one record per CDR3 protein. The table lists approximately 60,000 distinct CDR3 sequences, around an eighth of them singletons, with about 1.3% in the top ten. The sample taken for sequencing was whole blood. The sequence came from an adult who was a healthcare worker with PCR-confirmed SARS-CoV-2 infection or an uninfected control (not recorded which). The chain carries TRBV28 and TRBJ2-7; 7 bases line up with TRBD2. CDR3 DNA sequence: TGTGCCAGCAGTTTATGGGGGAGGGCCTACGAGCAGTACTTC. Amino acid sequence: CASSLWGRAYEQYF.